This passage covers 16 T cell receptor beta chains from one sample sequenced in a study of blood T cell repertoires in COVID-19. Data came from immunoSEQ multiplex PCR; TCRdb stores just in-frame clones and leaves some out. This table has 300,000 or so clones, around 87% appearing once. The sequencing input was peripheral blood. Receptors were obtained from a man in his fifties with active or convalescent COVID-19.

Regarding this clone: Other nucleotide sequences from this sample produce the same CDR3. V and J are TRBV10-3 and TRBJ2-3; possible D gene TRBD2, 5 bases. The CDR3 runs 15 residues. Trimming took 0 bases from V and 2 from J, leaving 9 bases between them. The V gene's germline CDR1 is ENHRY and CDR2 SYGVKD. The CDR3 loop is CAISESGGFTDTQYF. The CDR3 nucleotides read TGTGCCATCAGTGAGTCTGGCGGGTTCACAGATACGCAGTATTTT.

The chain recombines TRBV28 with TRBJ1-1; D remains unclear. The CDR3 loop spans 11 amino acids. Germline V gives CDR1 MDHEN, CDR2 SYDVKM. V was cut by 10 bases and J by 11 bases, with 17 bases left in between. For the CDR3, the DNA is TGTGCCACTCATGGGCCAGCGGTGGCTTTCTTT. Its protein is CATHGPAVAFF.

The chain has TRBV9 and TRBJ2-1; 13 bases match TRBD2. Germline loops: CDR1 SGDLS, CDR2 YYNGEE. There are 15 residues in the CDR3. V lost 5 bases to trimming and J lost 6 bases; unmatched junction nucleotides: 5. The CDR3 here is CASSRTSGSFNEQFF. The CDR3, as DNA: TGTGCCAGCAGTCGGACTAGCGGGAGTTTCAATGAGCAGTTCTTC.

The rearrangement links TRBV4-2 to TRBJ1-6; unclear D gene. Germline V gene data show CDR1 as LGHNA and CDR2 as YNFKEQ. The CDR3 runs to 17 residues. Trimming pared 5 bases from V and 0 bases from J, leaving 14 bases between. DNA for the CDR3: TGTGCCAGCAGCGAACGAACGGCTAGCTCCTATAATTCACCCCTCCACTTT. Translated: CASSERTASSYNSPLHF.

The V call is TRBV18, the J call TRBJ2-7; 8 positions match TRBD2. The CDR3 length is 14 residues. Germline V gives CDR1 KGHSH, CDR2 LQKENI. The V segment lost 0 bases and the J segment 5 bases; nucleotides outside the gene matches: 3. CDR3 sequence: CASSPPGLAHEQYF. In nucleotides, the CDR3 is TGTGCCAGCTCACCACCAGGACTAGCCCACGAGCAGTACTTC.

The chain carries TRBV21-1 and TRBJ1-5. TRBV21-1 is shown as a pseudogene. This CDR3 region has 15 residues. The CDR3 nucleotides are TGTGCCAGCAGCAAAGAGGGGGGGATGGATCAGCCCCAGCATTTT. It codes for CASSKEGGMDQPQHF.

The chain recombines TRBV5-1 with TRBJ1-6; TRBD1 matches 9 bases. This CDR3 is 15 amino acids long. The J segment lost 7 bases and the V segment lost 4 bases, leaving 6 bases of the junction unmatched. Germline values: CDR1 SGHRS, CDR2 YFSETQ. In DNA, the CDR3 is TGCGCCAGCAGCCAGGGACAGGGAAACAATTCACCCCTCCACTTT. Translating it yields CASSQGQGNNSPLHF. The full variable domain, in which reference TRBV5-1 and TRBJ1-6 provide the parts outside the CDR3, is KAGVTQTPRYLIKTRGQQVTLSCSPISGHRSVSWYQQTPGQGLQFLFEYFSETQRNKGNFPGRFSGRQFSNSRSEMNVSTLELGDSALYLCASSQGQGNNSPLHFGNGTRLTVT.

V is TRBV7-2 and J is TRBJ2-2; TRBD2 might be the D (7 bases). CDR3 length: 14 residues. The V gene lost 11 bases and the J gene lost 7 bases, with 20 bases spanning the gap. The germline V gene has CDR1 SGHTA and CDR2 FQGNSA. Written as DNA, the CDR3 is TGTGCCGGATCGGGGGGCTTGCTGGGCGGGGAGCTGTTTTTT. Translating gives CAGSGGLLGGELFF.

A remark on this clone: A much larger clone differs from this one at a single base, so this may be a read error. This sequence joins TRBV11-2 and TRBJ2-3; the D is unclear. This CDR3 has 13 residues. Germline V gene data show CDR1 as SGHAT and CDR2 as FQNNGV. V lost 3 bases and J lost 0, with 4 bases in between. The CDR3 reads CASSLTSTDTQYF. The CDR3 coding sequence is TGTGCCAGCAGCTTGACTAGCACAGATACGCAGTATTTT.

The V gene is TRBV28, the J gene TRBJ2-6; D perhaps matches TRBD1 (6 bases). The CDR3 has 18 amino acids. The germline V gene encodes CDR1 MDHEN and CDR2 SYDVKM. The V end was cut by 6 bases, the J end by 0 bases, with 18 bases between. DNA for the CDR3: TGTGCCAGCAGAAGCACAGGGTGGGAAAGCTCTGGGGCCAACGTCCTGACTTTC. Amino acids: CASRSTGWESSGANVLTF.

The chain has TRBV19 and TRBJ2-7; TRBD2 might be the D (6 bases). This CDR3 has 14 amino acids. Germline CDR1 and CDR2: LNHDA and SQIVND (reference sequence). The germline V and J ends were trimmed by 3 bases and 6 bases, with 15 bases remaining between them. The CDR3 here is CASSITGGGGEQYF. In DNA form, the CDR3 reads TGTGCCAGTAGTATCACCGGGGGTGGTGGCGAGCAGTACTTC.

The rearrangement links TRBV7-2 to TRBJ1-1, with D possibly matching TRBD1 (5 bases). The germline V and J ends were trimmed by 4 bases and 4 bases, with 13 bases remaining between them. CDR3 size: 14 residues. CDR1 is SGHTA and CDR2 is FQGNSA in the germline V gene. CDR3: CASSSPGGSTEAFF. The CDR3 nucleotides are TGTGCCAGCAGCTCACCGGGGGGTAGCACTGAAGCTTTCTTT. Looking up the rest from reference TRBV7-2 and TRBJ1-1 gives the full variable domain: GAGVSQSPSNKVTEKGKDVELRCDPISGHTALYWYRQSLGQGLEFLIYFQGNSAPDKSGLPSDRFSAERTGGSVSTLTIQRTQQEDSAVYLCASSSPGGSTEAFFGQGTRLTVV.

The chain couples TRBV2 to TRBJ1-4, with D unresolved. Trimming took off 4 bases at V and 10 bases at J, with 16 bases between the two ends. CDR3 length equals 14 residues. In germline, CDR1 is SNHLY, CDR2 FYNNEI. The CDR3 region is CASSGGEGSGKLFF. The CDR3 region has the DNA TGTGCCAGCAGTGGAGGTGAAGGGAGTGGAAAACTGTTTTTT. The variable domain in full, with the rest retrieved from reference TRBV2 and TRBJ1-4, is EPEVTQTPSHQVTQMGQEVILRCVPISNHLYFYWYRQILGQKVEFLVSFYNNEISEKSEIFDDQFSVERPDGSNFTLKIRSTKLEDSAMYFCASSGGEGSGKLFFGSGTQLSVL.

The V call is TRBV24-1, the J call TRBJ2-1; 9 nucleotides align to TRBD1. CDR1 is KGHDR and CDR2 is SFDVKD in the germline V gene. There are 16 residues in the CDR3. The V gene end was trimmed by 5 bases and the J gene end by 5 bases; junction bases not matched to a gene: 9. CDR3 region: CATSAPRDRDDNEQFF. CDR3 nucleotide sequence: TGTGCCACCAGTGCCCCCCGGGACAGGGATGACAATGAGCAGTTCTTC.

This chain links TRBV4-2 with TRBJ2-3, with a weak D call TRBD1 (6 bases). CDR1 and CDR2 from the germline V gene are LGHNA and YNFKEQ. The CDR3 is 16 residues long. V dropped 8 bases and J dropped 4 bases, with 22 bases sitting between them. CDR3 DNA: TGTGCCAGCGCTCCAAGGGTTAATCAGGGGTCAGATACGCAGTATTTT. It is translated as CASAPRVNQGSDTQYF.

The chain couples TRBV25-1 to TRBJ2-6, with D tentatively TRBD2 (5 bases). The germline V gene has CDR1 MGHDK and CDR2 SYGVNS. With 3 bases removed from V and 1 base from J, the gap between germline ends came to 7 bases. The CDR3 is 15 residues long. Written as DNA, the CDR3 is TGTGCCAGCAGTGACGGAGGATCTGGGGCCAACGTCCTGACTTTC. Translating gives CASSDGGSGANVLTF.